This T cell receptor (beta chain) was captured in a study of blood T cell repertoires in COVID-19. Libraries were prepared by immunoSEQ multiplex PCR; TCRdb keeps only in-frame clonotypes and omits some of them. This repertoire shows 160,000 or so clones, 80% found once; its top ten account for approximately 3%. This clone was found once. The receptor comes from an older woman who had recovered from COVID-19. The sequencing input was PBMCs or T cells enriched from blood (not recorded which).

The CDR3 reads CASSARQGVNTEAFF. The DNA for the CDR3 is TGTGCCAGCAGTGCCCGACAGGGGGTGAACACTGAAGCTTTCTTT. The chain carries TRBV27 and TRBJ1-1; 9 bases are a match to TRBD1. V lost 5 bases, J lost 0 bases, and 4 bases stayed unmatched. Germline V gene sequence: CDR1 MNHEY, CDR2 SMNVEV (reference sequence). The CDR3 contains 15 residues.